A selection of T cell receptor beta chains follows, all from one sample in a study of CD8+CD57+ T cells in acquired aplastic anemia. TCRdb ran MiXCR on the reads and lists one entry per CDR3 protein. Of around 140,000 distinct CDR3 sequences listed, 40% to 45% are singletons. The sequenced sample consisted of sorted CD4+, CD8+, or CD8+CD57+ T cells (not recorded which) from PBMCs. These TCRs come from a human donor in good health, serving as a control. The CDR3 runs from the conserved cysteine through the conserved F or W. The order of the fields is D gene, V gene, clone size, J gene, CDR3 DNA, CDR3 protein. D genes are given only for firm matches. Some rows mark clone size as missing; the rest say once, few, many or name a class of expanded clone.

.	TRBV29-1	.	TRBJ1-2	TGCAGCGCCTCGGCCCAAGACTATGGCTACACCTTC	CSASAQDYGYTF
.	TRBV2	.	TRBJ1-2	TGTGCCAGCAGTGATAATAGGTCCTACACCTTC	CASSDNRSYTF
TRBD2	TRBV29-1	few	TRBJ2-3	TGCAGCGTAATACCCGACGGGACTAGCGGGTTTGGTACGCAGTATTTT	CSVIPDGTSGFGTQYF
.	TRBV7-9	.	TRBJ1-2	TGTGCCGTTCTAAACTATGGCTACACCTTC	CAVLNYGYTF
TRBD1	TRBV20-1	.	TRBJ1-3	TGCAGTGCTAGCGATACAGGGGACGGAAACACCATATATTTT	CSASDTGDGNTIYF
TRBD2	TRBV2	.	TRBJ2-5	TGTGCCAGCCTAGGGGACTACAGAGCGACCCAGTACTTC	CASLGDYRATQYF
TRBD1	TRBV29-1	few	TRBJ2-1	TGCAGCGTAGGCCGGGACAGATACAATGAGCAGTTCTTC	CSVGRDRYNEQFF
TRBD2	TRBV20-1	many	TRBJ2-1	TGCAGTGCTCGGCTAACTAGCGTACACAATGAGCAGTTCTTC	CSARLTSVHNEQFF
.	TRBV20-1	.	TRBJ1-4	TGCAGTGCTAGCCGGGACGGAAATGAAAAACTGTTTTTT	CSASRDGNEKLFF
TRBD2	TRBV20-1	many	TRBJ2-5	TGCAGTGCTGTGACTAGCGGGAGAGAGACCCAGTACTTC	CSAVTSGRETQYF
TRBD1	TRBV19	many	TRBJ1-1	TGTGCCAGTAGGGAGACAGGGATGAACACTGAAGCTTTCTTT	CASRETGMNTEAFF
.	TRBV7-9	many	TRBJ1-6	TGTGCCAGCAGCGCCTGGACGGATTCACCCCTCCACTTT	CASSAWTDSPLHF
.	TRBV6-1	many	TRBJ1-2	TGTGCCAGCAATAAGGACTTAGGACAGTGGAACCTCTATGGCTACACCTTC	CASNKDLGQWNLYGYTF
TRBD1	TRBV20-1	many	TRBJ1-1	TGCAGTGCAATCAGGGGGCATGGCACTGAAGCTTTCTTT	CSAIRGHGTEAFF
.	TRBV25-1	.	TRBJ1-4	TGTGCCAGCACCTCCACGGATCTTAATGAAAAACTGTTTTTT	CASTSTDLNEKLFF
TRBD2	TRBV5-1	many	TRBJ2-1	TGCGCCAGCAGCTTGACATTAGCGGGAGGACGCTACAATGAGCAGTTCTTC	CASSLTLAGGRYNEQFF
.	TRBV10-3	.	TRBJ2-7	TGTGCCATCAGTGGTGGCGGGGCCTCCTACGAGCAGTACTTC	CAISGGGASYEQYF
.	TRBV9	many	TRBJ1-6	TGTGCCAGCAGCGAGGGCCCTAATAATTCACCCCTCCACTTT	CASSEGPNNSPLHF
.	TRBV6-5	many	TRBJ1-5	TGTGCCAGCAGTTATGTCCGGAGCGATCAGCCCCAGCATTTT	CASSYVRSDQPQHF
.	TRBV20-1	.	TRBJ2-5	TGCAGTGCTAGGGGCGGGACCCAGTACTTC	CSARGGTQYF
TRBD1	TRBV9	.	TRBJ1-6	TGTCACAGTGCTGAGACAGGGGGTAATTCACCCCTCCACTTT	CHSAETGGNSPLHF
TRBD1	TRBV11-1	.	TRBJ1-6	TGTGCCAGCAGCTCGCGACAGGGCCGAAATTCACCCCTCCACTTT	CASSSRQGRNSPLHF
.	TRBV19	few	TRBJ1-1	TGTGCCAGTAGTCGGCTAAACACTGAAGCCTTCTTT	CASSRLNTEAFF
TRBD2	TRBV5-8	many	TRBJ2-1	TGTGCCAGCAGCTCCGGGACTAGAATGGGTGAGCAGTTCTTC	CASSSGTRMGEQFF
.	TRBV5-4	many	TRBJ2-3	TGTGCCAGCAGCTGGATGGGCGGGGGCCTCACAGATACGCAGTATTTT	CASSWMGGGLTDTQYF
.	TRBV2	.	TRBJ1-5	TGTGCCAGCAGTGAACTGGGCCTCGGTCAGCCCCAGCATTTT	CASSELGLGQPQHF
.	TRBV7-9	many	TRBJ1-2	TGTGCCAGCAGCCCTCGGGACGACTATGGCTACACCTTC	CASSPRDDYGYTF
TRBD2	TRBV6-1	few	TRBJ2-5	TGTGCCACCGAACTAGCGGGGGTGCAAGAGACCCAGTACTTC	CATELAGVQETQYF
.	TRBV24-1	.	TRBJ2-2	TGTGCCACCAGTGGTGACAGCGGGGAGCTGTTTTTT	CATSGDSGELFF
TRBD1	TRBV4-1	many	TRBJ1-2	TGCGCCAGCAGCTTCACTCAGGGGGCGGGGAACTATGGCTACACCTTC	CASSFTQGAGNYGYTF
.	TRBV20-1	many	TRBJ1-1	TGCAGTGCTAGAGACTCGTTGAGACCTGAAGCTTTCTTT	CSARDSLRPEAFF
.	TRBV19	.	TRBJ2-7	TGTGCCAGTAGTATCGGGGTAAACGAGCAGTACTTC	CASSIGVNEQYF
.	TRBV27	few	TRBJ2-2	TGTGCCAGCAAAAATGCCGGGGAGCTGTTTTTT	CASKNAGELFF
.	TRBV14	many	TRBJ2-7	TGTGCCAGCAGCCAAGAAATCCGGCAGTACTTC	CASSQEIRQYF
.	TRBV2	.	TRBJ1-6	TGTGCCAGCAGACTGACTGCTTGGAATTCACCCCTCCACTTT	CASRLTAWNSPLHF
.	TRBV5-8	many	TRBJ1-1	TGTGCCAGCAGCGTATTGGACCGACTGAACACTGAAGCTTTCTTT	CASSVLDRLNTEAFF
.	TRBV24-1	.	TRBJ2-1	TGTGCCACCAGTGATTTAGAAGGCGAGCAGTTCTTC	CATSDLEGEQFF
.	TRBV10-1	.	TRBJ1-1	TGCGCCAGCAGAGCTGGGGGCCTTAACACTGAAGCTTTCTTT	CASRAGGLNTEAFF
TRBD1	TRBV25-1	.	TRBJ2-3	TGTGCCAGCAGTGACCGCGGACAGGGTCCAGATACGCAGTATTTT	CASSDRGQGPDTQYF
TRBD1	TRBV25-1	once	TRBJ1-6	TGTGCCAGTAGTACCAAAGGACAGGGGGATAATTCACCCCTCCACTTT	CASSTKGQGDNSPLHF
TRBD1	TRBV29-1	.	TRBJ2-3	TGCAGCGCCTTGGACAGGGCAGATACGCAGTATTTT	CSALDRADTQYF
TRBD1	TRBV7-7	.	TRBJ1-2	TGTGCCAGCAGCGCCGGGACAGGGGATAACTATGGCTACACCTTC	CASSAGTGDNYGYTF
.	TRBV5-6	many	TRBJ1-5	TGTGCCAGCGGGCTTCGGGGCAATCAGCCCCAGCATTTT	CASGLRGNQPQHF
.	TRBV7-9	many	TRBJ2-7	TGTGCCAGCAGTTCATTCGGGCCGGAGAGCCCCTACGAGCAGTACTTC	CASSSFGPESPYEQYF
.	TRBV20-1	.	TRBJ1-1	TGCAGTGCTAGACTTGGATCGGGCACTGAAGCTTTCTTT	CSARLGSGTEAFF
.	TRBV18	few	TRBJ1-1	TGTGCCAGCTCACCCGACAGGATCGAGGCTTTCTTT	CASSPDRIEAFF
.	TRBV19	.	TRBJ2-7	TGTGCCAGTAGTACCGGGACAATATCCTACGAGCAGTACTTC	CASSTGTISYEQYF
.	TRBV6-4	many	TRBJ2-6	TGTGCCAGCAGTGAGGGGACATTTAGCTCTGGGGCCAACGTCCTGACTTTC	CASSEGTFSSGANVLTF
TRBD2	TRBV20-1	many	TRBJ2-1	TGCAGTCCCAGGACTAGCGGGCATGAGCAGTTCTTC	CSPRTSGHEQFF
TRBD1	TRBV15	many	TRBJ2-6	TGTGCCACCAAAAACCAACAGGGGGCGAGGGGGGCCAACGTCCTGACTTTC	CATKNQQGARGANVLTF
TRBD1	TRBV7-9	many	TRBJ1-5	TGTGCCAGCAGCTTAGCGGGACAGGGTCCCCAGCCCCAGCATTTT	CASSLAGQGPQPQHF